These 9 T cell receptor beta chains were sequenced from one sample in a study of T cell responses to AZD1222 COVID-19 vaccine. Some clones are missing from TCRdb's copy, which holds only in-frame ones; the method was immunoSEQ multiplex PCR. The sample carries 250,000 to 300,000 clones, 90% to 95% recorded once. Material: peripheral blood, obtained 28 days after the second AZD1222 dose. The receptors derive from an adult who received the AZD1222 COVID-19 vaccine.

As DNA, the CDR3 is TGTGCCACCAGCCCAAGCGGGAGCTCCTACAATGAGCAGTTCTTC. This codes for CATSPSGSSYNEQFF. This rearrangement joins TRBV24-1 to TRBJ2-1; 8 bases are shared with TRBD2. The CDR3 runs 15 residues. V lost 7 bases, J lost 0 bases, and 4 bases stayed unmatched. Germline assignment: CDR1 KGHDR and CDR2 SFDVKD.

This chain connects TRBV11-2 to TRBJ2-7; the D is unclear. CDR1 and CDR2 (germline): SGHAT, FQNNGV. Trimming removed 3 bases from V and 1 base from J, with 16 bases in between. The CDR3 extends over 16 amino acids. The CDR3 sequence is CASSFAVSSDSYEQYF. The DNA for the CDR3 is TGTGCCAGCAGCTTTGCCGTAAGTTCCGATTCCTACGAGCAGTACTTC.

This chain connects TRBV15 to TRBJ2-2; a weak D match, TRBD2 (7 bases). Germline V CDR1 and CDR2: LNHNV, YYDKDF (reference sequence). The V end lost 1 base, the J end lost 6 bases, and 9 bases lay between the germline ends. There are 14 residues in the CDR3. The CDR3 region has the DNA TGTGCCACCAGCAGAGGGGGGGGCCCCGGGGAGCTGTTTTTT. Amino acids: CATSRGGGPGELFF.

The genes are TRBV5-8 and TRBJ2-3; D is perhaps TRBD1 (6 bases). Germline assignment: CDR1 SGHTS and CDR2 YDEGEE. V gave up 2 bases and J gave up 0 bases, with 16 bases separating them. CDR3 length: 17 residues. The CDR3 loop is CASSFGFADSSTDTQYF. CDR3 nucleotides: TGTGCCAGCAGCTTTGGGTTTGCGGACAGTAGCACAGATACGCAGTATTTT.

This sequence joins TRBV30 and TRBJ1-5; D not resolved. Trimming removed 2 bases at V and 7 bases at J, with 9 bases between. CDR3 length equals 12 residues. The germline V gene encodes CDR1 GTSNPN and CDR2 SVGIG (reference sequence). CDR3 residues: CAWSRGRQPQHF. CDR3 nucleotide sequence: TGTGCCTGGAGTAGAGGACGGCAGCCCCAGCATTTT. Together with reference TRBV30 and TRBJ1-5, the CDR3 gives the full variable domain: SQTIHQWPATLVQPVGSPLSLECTVEGTSNPNLYWYRQAAGRGLQLLFYSVGIGQISSEVPQNLSASRPQDRQFILSSKKLLLSDSGFYLCAWSRGRQPQHFGDGTRLSIL.

This sequence joins TRBV28 and TRBJ2-7, with TRBD2 as a possible D gene (6 bases). From germline, CDR1 is MDHEN and CDR2 SYDVKM. The V end was cut by 2 bases, the J end by 4 bases, with 9 bases between. The CDR3 runs 13 residues. The CDR3 DNA follows: TGTGCCAGCAGTTTAGGGGGGAGGTACGAGCAGTACTTC. The encoded protein is CASSLGGRYEQYF.

This clone was recorded once. This chain connects TRBV24-1 to TRBJ2-3; D tentatively fits TRBD1 or TRBD2 (5 bases each). The ends were cut back, 9 bases at V and 3 bases at J, with 12 bases in the middle. CDR1 KGHDR and CDR2 SFDVKD come from the germline V gene. CDR3 length: 13 amino acids. CDR3 sequence reads: CATGAGLTDTQYF. The CDR3 DNA sequence: TGTGCCACCGGGGCAGGACTTACAGATACGCAGTATTTT.

The chain couples TRBV18 to TRBJ1-1; D is ambiguous. Trimming removed 2 bases at V and 0 bases at J, with 7 bases between. This CDR3 contains 14 residues. Germline CDR1 reads KGHSH; CDR2 reads LQKENI. The CDR3 DNA follows: TGTGCCAGCTCACCAGCACTTATGAACACTGAAGCTTTCTTT. It is translated as CASSPALMNTEAFF.

The V and J genes are TRBV28 and TRBJ2-1; 11 positions match TRBD2. This CDR3 region has 15 residues. Germline assignment: CDR1 MDHEN and CDR2 SYDVKM. V lost 2 bases to trimming and J lost 8 bases; unmatched junction nucleotides: 5. CDR3: CASSLSSGRVHEQFF. The CDR3 DNA sequence: TGTGCCAGCAGTTTAAGTAGCGGGAGGGTTCATGAGCAGTTCTTC. The full variable domain, in which reference TRBV28 and TRBJ2-1 provide the parts outside the CDR3, is DVKVTQSSRYLVKRTGEKVFLECVQDMDHENMFWYRQDPGLGLRLIYFSYDVKMKEKGDIPEGYSVSREKKERFSLILESASTNQTSMYLCASSLSSGRVHEQFFGPGTRLTVL.